This TCR beta chain was found in a study of T cells in Graves' hyperthyroidism and ophthalmopathy. TCR beta CDR3 sequences were amplified from RNA transcripts. Carried out on the TCR CDR3, a first-round RT-PCR used the HTBI primer set. Via MiXCR, TCRdb re-called the multiplex PCR reads, giving one row per CDR3 protein. The data hold about 370,000 distinct CDR3 sequences, with roughly 15% observed a single time. This clonotype was recorded at least ten times. The CDR3 has 14 amino acids. V was pared by 0 bases and J by 5 bases, with 11 bases between. CDR1 and CDR2 from the germline V gene are LGHDT and YNNKEL (reference sequence).

The sequencing input was blood. The gene calls are TRBV3-1 and TRBJ2-7; tentatively, D is TRBD1 or TRBD2 (6 bases each). This clonotype was sampled from a woman aged 60-75 years with Graves' ophthalmopathy. The CDR3 DNA follows: TGTGCCAGCAGCCAAGACAGGGGCGGGAACGAGCAGTACTTC. This encodes CASSQDRGGNEQYF.